These T cell receptor beta chains were read from a single sample in a study of T cell responses to AZD1222 COVID-19 vaccine. Measured with immunoSEQ multiplex PCR; TCRdb has only the in-frame clones, and not every one. The table lists 55,000 to 65,000 clones, about 90% of them singletons, with roughly 14% in the top ten. This sample comprised peripheral blood, obtained on day 0 of AZD1222 vaccination. These receptors were taken from an adult in good health. Each CDR3 is given without its conserved first and last residue. Fields, in order: J gene, V gene, CDR3 protein.

J gene: TRBJ2-1
V gene: TRBV18
CDR3 protein: ASSPRLYYNEQF

J gene: TRBJ1-4
V gene: TRBV24-1
CDR3 protein: ATHSSDREVPHEKLF

J gene: TRBJ1-4
V gene: TRBV9
CDR3 protein: ASSPTGSNEKLF

J gene: TRBJ1-2
V gene: TRBV12-3/TRBV12-4
CDR3 protein: ASTRGQNGYT

J gene: TRBJ1-2
V gene: TRBV6-2/TRBV6-3
CDR3 protein: ASSSGTGSYGYT

J gene: TRBJ1-1
V gene: TRBV14
CDR3 protein: ASSPRGPLAYTEAF

J gene: TRBJ2-2
V gene: TRBV11-3
CDR3 protein: ASSLVVRTGELF

J gene: TRBJ2-5
V gene: TRBV4-1
CDR3 protein: ASSQDSARPGLRFGETQY

J gene: TRBJ2-7
V gene: TRBV7-9
CDR3 protein: ASSLSSRDYEQY

J gene: TRBJ1-2
V gene: TRBV5-5
CDR3 protein: ASSFGPEGYGYT

J gene: TRBJ1-2
V gene: TRBV3-1/TRBV3-2
CDR3 protein: ASSQGPGTGGYGYT

J gene: TRBJ1-2
V gene: TRBV6-5
CDR3 protein: ASSSTGGTNYGYT